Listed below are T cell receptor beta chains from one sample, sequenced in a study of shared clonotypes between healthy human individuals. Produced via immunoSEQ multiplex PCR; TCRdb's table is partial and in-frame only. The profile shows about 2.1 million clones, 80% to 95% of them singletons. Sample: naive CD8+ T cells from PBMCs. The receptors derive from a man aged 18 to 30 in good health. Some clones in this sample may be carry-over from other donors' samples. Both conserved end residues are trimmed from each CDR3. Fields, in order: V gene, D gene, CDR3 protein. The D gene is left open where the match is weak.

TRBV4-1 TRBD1 ASSPTGLIMRNTEAF
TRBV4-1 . ASSQRLASPETQY
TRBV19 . ASGDHSWTEAF
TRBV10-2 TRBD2 ASIAAGGETQY
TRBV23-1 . ASTKPGTSTDTQY
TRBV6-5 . ASSYRLVPGEQF
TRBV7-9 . ASSFGDKIQETQY
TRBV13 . ASSQSYEQY
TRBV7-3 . ASSPTQGNKTQY
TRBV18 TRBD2 ASSPTGTSGRSWVEQY
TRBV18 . ASSPGGGATEAF
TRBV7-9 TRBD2 ASSPRTSGNNEQF
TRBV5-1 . ASSFGRGGAYEQY
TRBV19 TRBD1 ASSFHGTENQPQH
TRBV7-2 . ASSLSRTYEQY
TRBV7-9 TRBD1 ASSSGGNTEAF
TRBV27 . ASSLGWGGGPNTEAF
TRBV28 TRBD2 ASSRQLAGVADTQY
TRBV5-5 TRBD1 ASSLAPGGSSGEQY
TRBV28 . ASSLSDRLYGYT
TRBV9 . ASSVDGTGELF
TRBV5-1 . ASSLVYKLNTGELF
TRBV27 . ASSLVALNTEAF
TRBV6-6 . ASSYSEGAAEQY
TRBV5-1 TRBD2 ASSPGTRAPPPHEQY
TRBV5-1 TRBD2 ASSPSGYEQY
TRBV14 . ASSRTGHTDTQY
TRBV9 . ASSHGQINQPQH
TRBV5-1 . ASSFDSYEQY
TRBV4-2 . ASSPRGEREAF
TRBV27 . ASSLSMLAAQETQY
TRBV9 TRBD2 ASSVQAGGSTDTQY
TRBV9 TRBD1 ASSGKGQGHNEQF
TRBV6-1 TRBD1 ASTPSGTGYYGYT
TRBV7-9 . ASSPERVIQY
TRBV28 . ASTLGRRNTEAF
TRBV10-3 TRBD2 AISKTSGNYEQY
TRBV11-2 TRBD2 ASRSPTGGRADEQY